This TCR beta chain stems from a study of T cell repertoires in aging, cancer and after chemotherapy. Study-level background: Patients with chronic lymphocytic leukemia were sampled before and after fludarabine- or bendamustine-based chemotherapy.

Rearranged V-D-J TRB sequences were amplified with a mixed TRB-A/B primer pool. A single record per CDR3 protein comes from TCRdb applying MiXCR to the multiplex PCR reads. The repertoire consists of under 1,500 distinct CDR3 sequences, with approximately 47% occurring once and the leading ten covering 35% to 45%. Amplification of TCR beta used genomic DNA extracted from peripheral blood. CDR3 length: 17 residues. Trimming took 4 bases from V and 3 from J, leaving 17 bases between them. Germline CDR1 KGHDR, CDR2 SFDVKD. This chain links TRBV24-1 with TRBJ2-2, with a tentative D call TRBD2 (7 bases). The origin of this receptor is a human donor with a blood cancer. Sequenced input: blood. This chain's CDR3 is CATSEGGGGIYTGELFF. The CDR3 coding sequence is TGTGCCACCAGTGAAGGGGGGGGGGGAATCTACACCGGGGAGCTGTTTTTT.